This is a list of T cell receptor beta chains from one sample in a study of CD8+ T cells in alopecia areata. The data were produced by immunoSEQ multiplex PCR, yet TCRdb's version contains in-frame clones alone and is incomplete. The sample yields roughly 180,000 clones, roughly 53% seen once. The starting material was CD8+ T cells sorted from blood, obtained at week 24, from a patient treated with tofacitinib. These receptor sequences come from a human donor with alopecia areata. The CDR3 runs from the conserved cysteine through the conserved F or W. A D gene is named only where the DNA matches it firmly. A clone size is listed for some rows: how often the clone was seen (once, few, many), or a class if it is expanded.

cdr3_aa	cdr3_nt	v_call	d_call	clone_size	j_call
CAISETPDRDPYGYTF	TGTGCCATCAGTGAGACGCCGGACAGGGATCCCTATGGCTACACCTTC	TRBV10-3	TRBD1	-	TRBJ1-2
CASSLVGLTTSTDTQYF	TGTGCCAGCAGTTTAGTTGGACTAACGACTAGCACAGATACGCAGTATTTT	TRBV27	-	-	TRBJ2-3
CASSQGDSSYGYTF	TGCGCCAGCAGCCAAGGGGACAGCAGCTATGGCTACACCTTC	TRBV5-1	TRBD1	once	TRBJ1-2
CASTVYTF	TGTGCCAGTACAGTCTACACCTTC	TRBV21-1	-	few	TRBJ1-2
CAWGDTNYEQYF	TGTGCCTGGGGAGACACCAACTACGAGCAGTACTTC	TRBV30	-	-	TRBJ2-7
CASSEAKHYEQYF	TGTGCCAGCAGTGAAGCGAAGCACTACGAGCAGTACTTC	TRBV2	-	once	TRBJ2-7
CAGGGGSNGYTF	TGTGCCGGAGGTGGGGGTTCCAATGGCTACACCTTC	TRBV30	-	once	TRBJ1-2
CASSEGQDQNIQYF	TGTGCCAGCAGCGAGGGACAGGACCAAAACATTCAGTACTTC	TRBV13	TRBD1	-	TRBJ2-4
CASSPSGDTQYF	TGTGCCAGCAGTCCGTCGGGAGATACGCAGTATTTT	TRBV5-6	-	few	TRBJ2-3
CSARTGAPGGYTF	TGCAGCGCAAGGACAGGGGCCCCCGGAGGCTACACCTTC	TRBV29-1	TRBD1	few	TRBJ1-2
CAWSETGYEQYF	TGTGCCTGGAGCGAAACAGGCTACGAGCAGTACTTC	TRBV30	-	-	TRBJ2-7
CAWKEGYEQFF	TGTGCCTGGAAAGAGGGTTATGAGCAGTTCTTC	TRBV30	-	-	TRBJ2-1